This T cell receptor (beta chain) derives from a study of blood T cells in healthy people across ages. Of note for this clonotype: Its antigen remains unidentified.

Trimming took 3 bases from V and 5 from J, leaving 10 bases between them. This CDR3 is 13 amino acids long. Germline lookup yields CDR1 SQVTM and CDR2 ANQGSEA. Study observations and caveats: Long-lived and aged donors differed, with more naive CD4+ cells and higher diversity in the long-lived.

The total RNA that was extracted per sample amounted to at least 5.5 micrograms. Primers used in a second PCR of roughly 7 to 12 cycles were a sample-barcoded 5' primer and a J-beta primer mix. TCRdb reanalysed the 5' RACE reads using MiXCR and keeps one entry per CDR3 protein. The sample includes about 1.4 million distinct CDR3 sequences, approximately 63% of them seen just once. The specimen was blood. This TCR was sampled from a man aged 18 to 29 in good health. The chain recombines TRBV29-1 with TRBJ2-2; D gene uncertain. This chain's CDR3 is CSVDWGLTGELFF. The CDR3 bases are TGCAGCGTTGATTGGGGATTAACCGGGGAGCTGTTTTTT.